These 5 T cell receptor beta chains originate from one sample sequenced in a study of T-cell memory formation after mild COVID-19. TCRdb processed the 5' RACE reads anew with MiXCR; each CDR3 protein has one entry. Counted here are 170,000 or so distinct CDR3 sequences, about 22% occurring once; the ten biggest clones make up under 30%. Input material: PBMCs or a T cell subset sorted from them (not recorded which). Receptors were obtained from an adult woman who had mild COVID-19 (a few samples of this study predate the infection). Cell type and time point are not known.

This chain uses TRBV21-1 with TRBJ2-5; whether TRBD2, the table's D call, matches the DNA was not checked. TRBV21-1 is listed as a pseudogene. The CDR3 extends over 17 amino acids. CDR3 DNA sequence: TGTGCCAGCAGCAAAGCGAGAGCGGGAGGGCCTTATGAGACCCAGTACTTC. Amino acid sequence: CASSKARAGGPYETQYF.

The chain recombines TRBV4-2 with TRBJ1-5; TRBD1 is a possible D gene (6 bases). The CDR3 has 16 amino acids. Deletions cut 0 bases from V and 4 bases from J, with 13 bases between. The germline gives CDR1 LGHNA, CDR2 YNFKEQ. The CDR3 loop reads CASSQEAQGLNQPQHF. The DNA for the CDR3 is TGTGCCAGCAGCCAAGAGGCACAGGGCCTGAATCAGCCCCAGCATTTT.

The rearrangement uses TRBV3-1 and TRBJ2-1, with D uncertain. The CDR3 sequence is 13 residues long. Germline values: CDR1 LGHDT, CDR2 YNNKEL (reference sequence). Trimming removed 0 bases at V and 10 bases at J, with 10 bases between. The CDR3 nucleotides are TGTGCCAGCAGCCAAGATTTCGGCTGGGAGCAGTTCTTC. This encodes CASSQDFGWEQFF.

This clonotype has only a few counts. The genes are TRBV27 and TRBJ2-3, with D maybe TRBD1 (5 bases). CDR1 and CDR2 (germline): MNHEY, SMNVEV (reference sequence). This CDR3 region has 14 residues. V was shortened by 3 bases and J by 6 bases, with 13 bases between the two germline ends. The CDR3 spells CASSFILQGDTQYF. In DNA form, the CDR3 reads TGTGCCAGCAGTTTCATCCTCCAGGGTGATACGCAGTATTTT.

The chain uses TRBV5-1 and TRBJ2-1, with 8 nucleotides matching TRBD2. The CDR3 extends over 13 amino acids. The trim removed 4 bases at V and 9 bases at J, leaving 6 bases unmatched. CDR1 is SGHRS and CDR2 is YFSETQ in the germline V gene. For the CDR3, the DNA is TGCGCCAGCAGCGGAGGGAGCGGGGGTGAGCAGTTCTTC. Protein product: CASSGGSGGEQFF.